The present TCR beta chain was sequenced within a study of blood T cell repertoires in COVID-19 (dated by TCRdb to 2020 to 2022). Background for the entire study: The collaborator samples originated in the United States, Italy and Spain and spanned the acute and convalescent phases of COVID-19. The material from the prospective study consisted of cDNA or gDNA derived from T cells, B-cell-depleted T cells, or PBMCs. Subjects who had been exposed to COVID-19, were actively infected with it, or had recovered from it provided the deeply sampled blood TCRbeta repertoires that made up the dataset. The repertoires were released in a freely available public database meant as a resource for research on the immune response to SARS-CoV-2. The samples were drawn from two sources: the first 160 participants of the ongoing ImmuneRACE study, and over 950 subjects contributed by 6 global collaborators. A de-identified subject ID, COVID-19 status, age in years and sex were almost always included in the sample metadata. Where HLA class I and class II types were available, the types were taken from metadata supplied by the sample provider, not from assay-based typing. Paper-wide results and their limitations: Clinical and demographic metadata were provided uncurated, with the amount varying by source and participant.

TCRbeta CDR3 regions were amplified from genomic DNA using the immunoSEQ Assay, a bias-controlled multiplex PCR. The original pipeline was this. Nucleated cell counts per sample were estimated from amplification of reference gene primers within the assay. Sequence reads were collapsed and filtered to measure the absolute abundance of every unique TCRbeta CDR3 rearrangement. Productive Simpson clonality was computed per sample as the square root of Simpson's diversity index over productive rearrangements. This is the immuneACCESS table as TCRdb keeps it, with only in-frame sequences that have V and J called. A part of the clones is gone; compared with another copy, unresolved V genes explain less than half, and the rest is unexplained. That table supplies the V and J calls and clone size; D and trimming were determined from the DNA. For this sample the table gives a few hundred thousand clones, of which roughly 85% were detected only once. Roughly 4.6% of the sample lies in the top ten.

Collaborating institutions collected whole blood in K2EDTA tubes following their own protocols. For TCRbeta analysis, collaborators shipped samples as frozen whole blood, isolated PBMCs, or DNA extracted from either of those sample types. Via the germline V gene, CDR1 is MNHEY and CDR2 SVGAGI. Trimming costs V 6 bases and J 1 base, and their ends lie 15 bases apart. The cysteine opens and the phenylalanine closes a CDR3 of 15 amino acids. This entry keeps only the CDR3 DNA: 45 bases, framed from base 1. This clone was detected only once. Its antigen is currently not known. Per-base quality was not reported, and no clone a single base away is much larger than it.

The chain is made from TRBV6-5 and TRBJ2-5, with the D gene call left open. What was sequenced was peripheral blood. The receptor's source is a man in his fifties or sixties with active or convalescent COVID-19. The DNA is TGTGCCAGCAGGAGAGGCCAGCTACCCCAAGAGACCCAGTACTTC. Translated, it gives CASRRGQLPQETQYF.